These T cell receptor beta chains were read from a single sample in a study of blood T cell repertoires in COVID-19. The protocol was immunoSEQ multiplex PCR, while the TCRdb copy is restricted to in-frame clones and leaves out a portion. Of around 210,000 clones detected, 75% to 85% appear once; the ten largest clones hold roughly 4.6%. The sample was peripheral blood. These receptors were collected from a man aged 50-59 years with COVID-19, enrolled during active disease. The CDR3 runs from the conserved cysteine through the conserved F or W. The order of the fields is CDR3 length, V gene, D gene, clone size, J gene, CDR3 DNA, CDR3 protein. D genes are given only for firm matches. Clone size appears in some rows only: once, few, many, or a class for an expanded clone.

cdr3_length: 14; v_call: TRBV5-1; d_call: .; clone_size: .; j_call: TRBJ2-5; cdr3_nt: TGCGCCAGCAGCTCACAGGGCGTCCAAGAGACCCAGTACTTC; cdr3_aa: CASSSQGVQETQYF
cdr3_length: 18; v_call: TRBV4-2; d_call: TRBD1; clone_size: once; j_call: TRBJ1-6; cdr3_nt: TGTGCCAGCAGCCAAGATTTGACAGGGGGCTCCTATAATTCACCCCTCCACTTT; cdr3_aa: CASSQDLTGGSYNSPLHF
cdr3_length: 16; v_call: TRBV7-2; d_call: TRBD2; clone_size: once; j_call: TRBJ2-7; cdr3_nt: TGTGCCAGCAGCTTAGTTGATAGCGGGAATCCCTACGAGCAGTACTTC; cdr3_aa: CASSLVDSGNPYEQYF
cdr3_length: 16; v_call: TRBV6-5; d_call: TRBD2; clone_size: few; j_call: TRBJ2-2; cdr3_nt: TGTGCCAGCAGTTCACTAGCGGGGGGGCACACCGGGGAGCTGTTTTTT; cdr3_aa: CASSSLAGGHTGELFF
cdr3_length: 15; v_call: TRBV18; d_call: TRBD1; clone_size: few; j_call: TRBJ1-5; cdr3_nt: TGTGCCAGCTCGGAGGGACAGGGGAACGGTCAGCCCCAGCATTTT; cdr3_aa: CASSEGQGNGQPQHF
cdr3_length: 17; v_call: TRBV2; d_call: .; clone_size: .; j_call: TRBJ2-3; cdr3_nt: TGTGCCAGCAGTGAAGATGACTTTAGGGGAATCACAGATACGCAGTATTTT; cdr3_aa: CASSEDDFRGITDTQYF
cdr3_length: 15; v_call: TRBV27; d_call: TRBD1; clone_size: once; j_call: TRBJ1-6; cdr3_nt: TGTGCCAGCGCCCCCTGGGCAGGGGGAAATTCACCCCTCCACTTT; cdr3_aa: CASAPWAGGNSPLHF
cdr3_length: 15; v_call: TRBV9; d_call: TRBD1; clone_size: .; j_call: TRBJ1-1; cdr3_nt: TGTGCCAGCAGCGCTCAGGGACAGGGGGGGACTGAAGCTTTCTTT; cdr3_aa: CASSAQGQGGTEAFF
cdr3_length: 17; v_call: TRBV2; d_call: TRBD1; clone_size: few; j_call: TRBJ1-1; cdr3_nt: TGTGCCAGCAGTGTCAGCCCCTCCGGGACAGGGGGCCCATCAGCTTTCTTT; cdr3_aa: CASSVSPSGTGGPSAFF
cdr3_length: 12; v_call: TRBV7-9; d_call: .; clone_size: .; j_call: TRBJ2-3; cdr3_nt: TGTGCCAGCAGCTTAGATGGGACTGTCGGGTATTTT; cdr3_aa: CASSLDGTVGYF
cdr3_length: 13; v_call: TRBV7-9; d_call: .; clone_size: .; j_call: TRBJ2-1; cdr3_nt: TGTGCCAGCAGCTTAGCCGTACAGCTTCGCCAGTTCTTC; cdr3_aa: CASSLAVQLRQFF
cdr3_length: 15; v_call: TRBV5-1; d_call: TRBD1; clone_size: .; j_call: TRBJ2-5; cdr3_nt: TGCGCCAGCAAGGGGACAGGGGGCTCATGGGAGACCCAGTACTTC; cdr3_aa: CASKGTGGSWETQYF
cdr3_length: 14; v_call: TRBV14; d_call: .; clone_size: few; j_call: TRBJ1-1; cdr3_nt: TGTGCCAGCAGCCCTAGGCGGGGGAACACTGAAGCTTTCTTT; cdr3_aa: CASSPRRGNTEAFF
cdr3_length: 15; v_call: TRBV7-2; d_call: TRBD1; clone_size: .; j_call: TRBJ2-7; cdr3_nt: TGTGCCAGCAGCTTGGGACAGGGGTTTTTGTACGAGCAGTACTTC; cdr3_aa: CASSLGQGFLYEQYF
cdr3_length: 15; v_call: TRBV5-4; d_call: .; clone_size: .; j_call: TRBJ1-6; cdr3_nt: TGTGCCAGCAGCTTTAAGGGGGTGGGCAATTCACCCCTCCACTTT; cdr3_aa: CASSFKGVGNSPLHF
cdr3_length: 14; v_call: TRBV27; d_call: .; clone_size: .; j_call: TRBJ2-6; cdr3_nt: TGTGCCACTAAGAGCTTGTCTGGGGCCAACGTCCTGACTTTC; cdr3_aa: CATKSLSGANVLTF
cdr3_length: 15; v_call: TRBV4-1; d_call: TRBD1; clone_size: once; j_call: TRBJ1-2; cdr3_nt: TGCGCCAGCAGCCAAGGGGGGGACAGCGTCTATGGCTACACCTTC; cdr3_aa: CASSQGGDSVYGYTF
cdr3_length: 13; v_call: TRBV7-9; d_call: .; clone_size: .; j_call: TRBJ1-1; cdr3_nt: TGTGCCAGCAGACGGGGGGCGAACACTGAAGCTTTCTTT; cdr3_aa: CASRRGANTEAFF
cdr3_length: 16; v_call: TRBV5-5; d_call: .; clone_size: .; j_call: TRBJ1-5; cdr3_nt: TGTGCCAGCAGCCCTACCGGGACTGAGCCCAATCAGCCCCAGCATTTT; cdr3_aa: CASSPTGTEPNQPQHF
cdr3_length: 14; v_call: TRBV3-1/TRBV3-2; d_call: .; clone_size: .; j_call: TRBJ2-5; cdr3_nt: TGTGCCAGCAGCCTCGGGACATGGCAAGAGACCCAGTACTTC; cdr3_aa: CASSLGTWQETQYF
cdr3_length: 16; v_call: TRBV19; d_call: .; clone_size: .; j_call: TRBJ2-7; cdr3_nt: TGTGCCAGTAGTTCCCCCCTCATACAGGATTCCTACGAGCAGTACTTC; cdr3_aa: CASSSPLIQDSYEQYF
cdr3_length: 18; v_call: TRBV5-4; d_call: TRBD1; clone_size: once; j_call: TRBJ1-6; cdr3_nt: TGTGCCAGCAGCCAGAAGCCCGGGACAGGGAGTCTTAATTCACCCCTCCACTTT; cdr3_aa: CASSQKPGTGSLNSPLHF
cdr3_length: 13; v_call: TRBV9; d_call: .; clone_size: once; j_call: TRBJ1-1; cdr3_nt: TGTGCCAGCAGCCCCCACCAGGCCACTGAAGCTTTCTTT; cdr3_aa: CASSPHQATEAFF
cdr3_length: 15; v_call: TRBV30; d_call: TRBD1; clone_size: .; j_call: TRBJ1-6; cdr3_nt: TGTGCCGCCCAACAGGGGAGCTCCTATAATTCACCCCTCCACTTT; cdr3_aa: CAAQQGSSYNSPLHF
cdr3_length: 15; v_call: TRBV7-2; d_call: TRBD1; clone_size: .; j_call: TRBJ1-2; cdr3_nt: TGTGCCAGCAGTTTAGCCGGGACAGGAAGTTATGGCTACACCTTC; cdr3_aa: CASSLAGTGSYGYTF
cdr3_length: 14; v_call: TRBV6-6; d_call: TRBD1; clone_size: .; j_call: TRBJ1-2; cdr3_nt: TGTGCCAGCAGTCCGGACAGGTTGTTCTATGGCTACACCTTC; cdr3_aa: CASSPDRLFYGYTF
cdr3_length: 15; v_call: TRBV6-5; d_call: .; clone_size: .; j_call: TRBJ1-5; cdr3_nt: TGTGCCAGCAGTCACTCTTTGGGACTTAATCAGCCCCAGCATTTT; cdr3_aa: CASSHSLGLNQPQHF
cdr3_length: 13; v_call: TRBV30; d_call: TRBD1; clone_size: .; j_call: TRBJ1-1; cdr3_nt: TGTGCCTGGAGCCGACAGGGGAACACTGAAGCTTTCTTT; cdr3_aa: CAWSRQGNTEAFF
cdr3_length: 16; v_call: TRBV7-2; d_call: .; clone_size: few; j_call: TRBJ2-4; cdr3_nt: TGTGCCAGCAGCTCCTCCACAGCTCTAGCCAAAAACATTCAGTACTTC; cdr3_aa: CASSSSTALAKNIQYF
cdr3_length: 12; v_call: TRBV5-1; d_call: .; clone_size: few; j_call: TRBJ1-2; cdr3_nt: TGCGCCAGCAGCTCCGACAGCTATGGCTACACCTTC; cdr3_aa: CASSSDSYGYTF